The clone carrying this TCR beta chain was seen more than once but under ten times. Its antigen remains unidentified. The data originate from a study of cytomegalovirus exposure and HLA in healthy donors. Notes on the study in general: Other equally common chains were less clonally expanded than HLA-associated TCR beta chains, a later analysis showed.

With 11 bases removed from V and 8 bases from J, the gap between germline ends came to 15 bases. The germline V gene has CDR1 ENHRY and CDR2 SYGVKD. CDR3 length equals 11 residues. PCR employed 60 Vbeta and 13 Jbeta primers. Method: immunoSEQ multiplex PCR; TCRdb's copy keeps in-frame clones and lacks some. This sample carries about 130,000 clones, approximately 10% of them seen once, and the ten largest clones take 4.6%. This TCR derives from a woman aged 18-29 years in good health and CMV-seropositive. The V and J genes are TRBV10-3 and TRBJ1-1; D remains ambiguous. Sequenced material: PBMCs. CDR3 nucleotides: TGTGCCGCCCTCGGGAAATTGGAAGCTTTCTTT. This codes for CAALGKLEAFF.